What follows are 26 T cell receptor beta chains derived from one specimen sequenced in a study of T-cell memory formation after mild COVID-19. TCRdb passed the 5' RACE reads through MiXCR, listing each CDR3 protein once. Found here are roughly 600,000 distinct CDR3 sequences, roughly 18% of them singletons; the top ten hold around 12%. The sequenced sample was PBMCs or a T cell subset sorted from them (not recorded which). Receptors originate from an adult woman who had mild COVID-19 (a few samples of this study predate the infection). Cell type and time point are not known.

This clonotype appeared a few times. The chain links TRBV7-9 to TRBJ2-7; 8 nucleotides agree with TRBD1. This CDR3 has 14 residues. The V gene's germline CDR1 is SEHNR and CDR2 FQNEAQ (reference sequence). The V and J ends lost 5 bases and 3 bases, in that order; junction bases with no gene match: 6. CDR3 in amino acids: CASSLPGQDYEQYF. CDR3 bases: TGTGCCAGCAGCCTCCCGGGACAGGACTACGAGCAGTACTTC. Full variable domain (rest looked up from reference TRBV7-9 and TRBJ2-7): DTGVSQNPRHKITKRGQNVTFRCDPISEHNRLYWYRQTLGQGPEFLTYFQNEAQLEKSRLLSDRFSAERPKGSFSTLEIQRTEQGDSAMYLCASSLPGQDYEQYFGPGTRLTVT.

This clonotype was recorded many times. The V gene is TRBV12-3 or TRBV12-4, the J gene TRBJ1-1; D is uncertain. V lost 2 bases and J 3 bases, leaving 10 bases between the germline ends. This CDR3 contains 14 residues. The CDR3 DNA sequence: TGTGCCAGCAGTTTACGTGGCGGATACACTGAAGCTTTCTTT. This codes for CASSLRGGYTEAFF.

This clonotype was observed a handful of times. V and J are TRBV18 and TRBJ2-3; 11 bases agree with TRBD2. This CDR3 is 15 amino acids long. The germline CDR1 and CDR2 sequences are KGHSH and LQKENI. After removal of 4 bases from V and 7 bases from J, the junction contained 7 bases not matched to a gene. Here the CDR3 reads CASSRLAGNGNTQYF. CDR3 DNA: TGTGCCAGCTCACGACTAGCGGGGAATGGGAATACGCAGTATTTT.

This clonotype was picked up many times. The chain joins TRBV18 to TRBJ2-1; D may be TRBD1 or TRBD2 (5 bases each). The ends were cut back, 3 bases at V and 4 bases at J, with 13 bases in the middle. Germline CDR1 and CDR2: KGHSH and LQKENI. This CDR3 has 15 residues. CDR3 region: CASSPGRRQYNEQFF. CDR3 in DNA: TGTGCCAGCTCACCGGGACGTAGACAATACAATGAGCAGTTCTTC.

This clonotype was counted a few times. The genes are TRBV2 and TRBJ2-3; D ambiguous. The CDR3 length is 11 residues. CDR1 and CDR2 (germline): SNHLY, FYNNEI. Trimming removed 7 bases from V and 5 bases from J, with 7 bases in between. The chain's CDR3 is CASMSQDTQYF. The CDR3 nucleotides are TGTGCCAGCATGTCCCAAGATACGCAGTATTTT.

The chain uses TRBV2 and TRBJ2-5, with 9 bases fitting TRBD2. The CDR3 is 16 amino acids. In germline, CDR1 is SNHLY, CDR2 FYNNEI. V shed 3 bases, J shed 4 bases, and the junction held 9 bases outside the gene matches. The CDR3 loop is CASSEELAGVTETQYF. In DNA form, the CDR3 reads TGTGCCAGCAGTGAGGAATTAGCGGGGGTTACAGAGACCCAGTACTTC. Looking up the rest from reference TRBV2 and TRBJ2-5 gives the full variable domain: EPEVTQTPSHQVTQMGQEVILRCVPISNHLYFYWYRQILGQKVEFLVSFYNNEISEKSEIFDDQFSVERPDGSNFTLKIRSTKLEDSAMYFCASSEELAGVTETQYFGPGTRLLVL.

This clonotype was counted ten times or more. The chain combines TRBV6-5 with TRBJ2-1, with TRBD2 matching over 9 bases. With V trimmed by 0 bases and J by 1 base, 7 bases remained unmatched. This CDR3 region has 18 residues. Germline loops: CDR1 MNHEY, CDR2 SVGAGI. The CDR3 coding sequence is TGTGCCAGCAGTTACTCTAGTGGCGGGAGGGGGTCCTACAATGAGCAGTTCTTC. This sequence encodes CASSYSSGGRGSYNEQFF.

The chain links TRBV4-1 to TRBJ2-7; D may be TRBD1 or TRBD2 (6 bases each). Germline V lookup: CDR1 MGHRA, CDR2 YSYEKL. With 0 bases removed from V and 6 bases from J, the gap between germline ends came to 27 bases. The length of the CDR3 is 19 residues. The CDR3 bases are TGCGCCAGCAGCCAAGATAGGGGGGCCCTCGTCGAGAGATCTAGCGAGCAGTACTTC. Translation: CASSQDRGALVERSSEQYF.

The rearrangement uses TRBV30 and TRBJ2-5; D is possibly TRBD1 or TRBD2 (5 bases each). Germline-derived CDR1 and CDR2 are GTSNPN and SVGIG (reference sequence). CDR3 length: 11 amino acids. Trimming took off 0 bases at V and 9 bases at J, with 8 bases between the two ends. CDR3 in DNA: TGTGCCTGGAGTGTACGAGGGGCCCAGTACTTC. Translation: CAWSVRGAQYF. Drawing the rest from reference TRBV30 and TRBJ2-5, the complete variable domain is SQTIHQWPATLVQPVGSPLSLECTVEGTSNPNLYWYRQAAGRGLQLLFYSVGIGQISSEVPQNLSASRPQDRQFILSSKKLLLSDSGFYLCAWSVRGAQYFGPGTRLLVL.

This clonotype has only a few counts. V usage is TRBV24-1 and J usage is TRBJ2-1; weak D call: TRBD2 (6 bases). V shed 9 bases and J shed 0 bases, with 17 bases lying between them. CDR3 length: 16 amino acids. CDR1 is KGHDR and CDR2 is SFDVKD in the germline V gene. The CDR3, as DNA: TGTGCCACCGGGGGTTGGGCGGGAAGCTCCTACAATGAGCAGTTCTTC. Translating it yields CATGGWAGSSYNEQFF.

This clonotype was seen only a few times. DNA of the CDR3: TGTGCCAGCAGTGGTGGAGTAGGTAATTCACCCCTCCACTTT. This encodes CASSGGVGNSPLHF. The gene calls are TRBV6-1 and TRBJ1-6; D not certain. This CDR3 comprises 14 residues. V lost 4 bases and J lost 6, with 10 bases in between. In germline, CDR1 is MNHNS, CDR2 SASEGT.

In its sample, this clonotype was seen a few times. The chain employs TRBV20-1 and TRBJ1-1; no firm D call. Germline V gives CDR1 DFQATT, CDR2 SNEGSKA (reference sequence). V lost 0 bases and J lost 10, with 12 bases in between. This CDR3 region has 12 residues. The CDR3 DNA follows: TGCAGTGCTAGAGATGGGAAGGGTGCAGCTTTCTTT. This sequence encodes CSARDGKGAAFF.

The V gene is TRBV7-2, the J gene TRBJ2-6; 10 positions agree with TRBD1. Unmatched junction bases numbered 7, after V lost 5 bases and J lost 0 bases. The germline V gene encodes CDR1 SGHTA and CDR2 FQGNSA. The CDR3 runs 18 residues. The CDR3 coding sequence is TGTGCCAGCAGCGCCCGGGACAGGGGAGCCTCTGGGGCCAACGTCCTGACTTTC. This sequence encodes CASSARDRGASGANVLTF.

In DNA form, the CDR3 reads TGTGCCAGCAGCTCCGGGCAGGGGACTAGCGGGAGGGCGAACACAGATACGCAGTATTTT. This translates into CASSSGQGTSGRANTDTQYF. The chain links TRBV7-6 to TRBJ2-3; TRBD2 matches at 16 bases. The trim removed 4 bases at V and 2 bases at J, leaving 12 bases unmatched. The germline gives CDR1 SGHVS, CDR2 FNYEAQ. The CDR3 loop spans 20 amino acids.

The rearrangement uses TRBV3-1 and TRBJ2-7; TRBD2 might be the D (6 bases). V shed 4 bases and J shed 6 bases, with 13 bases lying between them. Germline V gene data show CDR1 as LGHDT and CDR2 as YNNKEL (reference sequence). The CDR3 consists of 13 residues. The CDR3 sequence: CASSLLEEGEQYF. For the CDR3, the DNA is TGTGCCAGCAGCCTTCTAGAGGAGGGCGAGCAGTACTTC.

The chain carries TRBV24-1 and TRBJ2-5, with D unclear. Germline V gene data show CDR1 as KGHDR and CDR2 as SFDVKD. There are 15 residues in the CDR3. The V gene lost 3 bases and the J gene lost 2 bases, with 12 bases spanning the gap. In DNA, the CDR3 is TGTGCCACCAGTGATGGGCAGCTACTTCAAGAGACCCAGTACTTC. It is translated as CATSDGQLLQETQYF.

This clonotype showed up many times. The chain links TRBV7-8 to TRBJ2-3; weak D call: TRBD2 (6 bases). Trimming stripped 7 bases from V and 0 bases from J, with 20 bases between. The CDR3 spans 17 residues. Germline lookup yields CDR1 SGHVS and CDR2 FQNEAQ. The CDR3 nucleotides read TGTGCCAGCATCCTACTTCGTCGCGGGGTTAGCACAGATACGCAGTATTTT. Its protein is CASILLRRGVSTDTQYF.

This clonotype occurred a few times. The CDR3 here is CASSRRTGITDTQYF. CDR3 in DNA: TGTGCCAGCAGTCGCCGGACAGGGATCACAGATACGCAGTATTTT. The chain joins TRBV7-3 to TRBJ2-3; 8 nucleotides align to TRBD1. Germline values: CDR1 SGHTA, CDR2 FQGTGA. The CDR3 covers 15 residues. V was clipped by 6 bases and J by 2 bases; unmatched bases: 7.

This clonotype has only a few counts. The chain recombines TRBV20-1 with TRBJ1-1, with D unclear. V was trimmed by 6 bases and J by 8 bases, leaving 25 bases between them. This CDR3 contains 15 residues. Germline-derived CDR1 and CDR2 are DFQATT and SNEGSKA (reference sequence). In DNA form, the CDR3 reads TGCAGTGCCACCCCCCCAAGAGGGCAGCTTTCCGAAGCTTTCTTT. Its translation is CSATPPRGQLSEAFF.

The CDR3, as DNA: TGCGCCAGCAGCCAAAGCGCGGGGGCGCGAAGCAATCAGCCCCAGCATTTT. As protein: CASSQSAGARSNQPQHF. The V gene is TRBV4-1, the J gene TRBJ1-5, with D possibly TRBD1 on 6 matching bases. This CDR3 has 17 amino acids. V lost 2 bases and J 1 base, leaving 15 bases between the germline ends. Germline V gene sequence: CDR1 MGHRA, CDR2 YSYEKL.

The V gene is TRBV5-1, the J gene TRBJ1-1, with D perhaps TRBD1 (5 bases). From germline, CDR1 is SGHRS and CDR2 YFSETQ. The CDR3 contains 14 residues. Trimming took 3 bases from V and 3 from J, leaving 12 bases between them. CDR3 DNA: TGCGCCAGCAGCTACCGAGGAGGGGACACTGAAGCTTTCTTT. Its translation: CASSYRGGDTEAFF.

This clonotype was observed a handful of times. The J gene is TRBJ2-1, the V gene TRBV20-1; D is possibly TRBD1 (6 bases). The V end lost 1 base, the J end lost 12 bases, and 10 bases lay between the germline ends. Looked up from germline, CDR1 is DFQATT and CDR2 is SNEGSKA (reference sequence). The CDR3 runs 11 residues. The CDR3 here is CSARADRLQFF. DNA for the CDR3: TGCAGTGCTAGAGCGGACAGACTGCAGTTCTTC.

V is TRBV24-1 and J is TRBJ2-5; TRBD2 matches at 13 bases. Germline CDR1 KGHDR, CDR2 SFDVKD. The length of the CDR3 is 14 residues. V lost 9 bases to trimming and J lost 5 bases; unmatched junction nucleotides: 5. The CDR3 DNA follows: TGTGCCACCCGAACTAGCGGGGGGGATGAGACCCAGTACTTC. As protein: CATRTSGGDETQYF.

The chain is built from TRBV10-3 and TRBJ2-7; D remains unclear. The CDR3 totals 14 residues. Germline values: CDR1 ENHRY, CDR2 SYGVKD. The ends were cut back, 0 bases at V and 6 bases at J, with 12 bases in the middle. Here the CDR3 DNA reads TGTGCCATCAGTGAGTCGTCGGGTCCCTCCGAGCAGTACTTC. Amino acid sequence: CAISESSGPSEQYF.

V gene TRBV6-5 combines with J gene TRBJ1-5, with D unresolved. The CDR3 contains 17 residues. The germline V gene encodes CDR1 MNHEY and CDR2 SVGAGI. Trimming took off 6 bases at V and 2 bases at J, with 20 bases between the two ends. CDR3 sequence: CASSRDGYAGGNQPQHF. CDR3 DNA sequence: TGTGCCAGCAGCCGAGACGGGTACGCCGGGGGCAATCAGCCCCAGCATTTT.

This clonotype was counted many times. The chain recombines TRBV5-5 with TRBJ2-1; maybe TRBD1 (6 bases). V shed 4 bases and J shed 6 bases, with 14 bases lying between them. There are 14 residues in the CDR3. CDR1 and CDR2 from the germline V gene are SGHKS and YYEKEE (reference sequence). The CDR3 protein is CASSHREHANEQFF. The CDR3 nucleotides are TGTGCCAGCAGCCACAGGGAACATGCCAATGAGCAGTTCTTC.